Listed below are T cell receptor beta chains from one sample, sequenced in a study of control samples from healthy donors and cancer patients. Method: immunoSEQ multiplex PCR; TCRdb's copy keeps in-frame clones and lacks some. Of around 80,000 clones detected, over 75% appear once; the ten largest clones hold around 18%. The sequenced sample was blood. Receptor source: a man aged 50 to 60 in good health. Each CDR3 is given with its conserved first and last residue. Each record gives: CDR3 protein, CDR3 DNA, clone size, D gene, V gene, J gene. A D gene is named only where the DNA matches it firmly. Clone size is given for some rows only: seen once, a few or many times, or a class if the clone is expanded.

cdr3_aa: CASSQGGGASYNEQFF; cdr3_nt: TGCGCCAGCAGCCAGGGCGGGGGGGCGTCTTACAATGAGCAGTTCTTC; clone_size: -; d_call: TRBD2; v_call: TRBV5-1; j_call: TRBJ2-1
cdr3_aa: CASSEWGQGDYGYTF; cdr3_nt: TGTGCCAGCAGTGAATGGGGACAGGGAGACTATGGCTACACCTTC; clone_size: once; d_call: TRBD1; v_call: TRBV25-1; j_call: TRBJ1-2
cdr3_aa: CASSDVGSSTDTQYF; cdr3_nt: TGTGCCAGCAGTGATGTCGGTTCTAGCACAGATACGCAGTATTTT; clone_size: -; d_call: -; v_call: TRBV2; j_call: TRBJ2-3
cdr3_aa: CASSPGQGQETQYF; cdr3_nt: TGTGCCAGCAGCCCCGGACAGGGCCAAGAGACCCAGTACTTC; clone_size: -; d_call: TRBD1; v_call: TRBV5-5; j_call: TRBJ2-5
cdr3_aa: CAISESRTPGETQYF; cdr3_nt: TGTGCCATCAGTGAGTCGAGGACTCCCGGGGAGACCCAGTACTTC; clone_size: -; d_call: -; v_call: TRBV10-3; j_call: TRBJ2-5
cdr3_aa: CASSFVGLGYGYTF; cdr3_nt: TGTGCCAGCAGTTTTGTGGGGCTGGGCTATGGCTACACCTTC; clone_size: once; d_call: -; v_call: TRBV27; j_call: TRBJ1-2
cdr3_aa: CASSTGTYDNEQFF; cdr3_nt: TGTGCCAGCAGTACCGGGACATACGACAATGAGCAGTTCTTC; clone_size: -; d_call: -; v_call: TRBV2; j_call: TRBJ2-1
cdr3_aa: CASGLAGSGELFF; cdr3_nt: TGTGCCAGCGGGTTAGCGGGGTCCGGGGAGCTGTTTTTT; clone_size: -; d_call: TRBD2; v_call: TRBV3-1/TRBV3-2; j_call: TRBJ2-2
cdr3_aa: CATSSNRFYGYTF; cdr3_nt: TGTGCCACCAGTTCTAACAGATTCTATGGCTACACCTTC; clone_size: -; d_call: -; v_call: TRBV24-1; j_call: TRBJ1-2
cdr3_aa: CASSRGTDTQYF; cdr3_nt: TGTGCCAGCAGTAGGGGTACAGATACGCAGTATTTT; clone_size: -; d_call: -; v_call: TRBV2; j_call: TRBJ2-3
cdr3_aa: CAIRDHNTGELFF; cdr3_nt: TGTGCCATCCGCGACCACAACACCGGGGAGCTGTTTTTT; clone_size: -; d_call: -; v_call: TRBV7-3; j_call: TRBJ2-2
cdr3_aa: CASSLAGGTDTQYF; cdr3_nt: TGTGCCAGCAGTTTAGCGGGAGGCACAGATACGCAGTATTTT; clone_size: -; d_call: TRBD2; v_call: TRBV6-4; j_call: TRBJ2-3
cdr3_aa: CASSGREKTSGYNEQFF; cdr3_nt: TGTGCCAGCAGCGGCAGGGAGAAGACTAGCGGGTACAATGAGCAGTTCTTC; clone_size: -; d_call: TRBD2; v_call: TRBV11-2; j_call: TRBJ2-1
cdr3_aa: CASSLANVRMNTEAFF; cdr3_nt: TGTGCCAGCAGCTTGGCAAACGTCCGGATGAACACTGAAGCTTTCTTT; clone_size: -; d_call: -; v_call: TRBV5-6; j_call: TRBJ1-1
cdr3_aa: CASSQAREETQYF; cdr3_nt: TGCGCCAGCAGCCAAGCCAGGGAAGAGACCCAGTACTTC; clone_size: -; d_call: -; v_call: TRBV4-1; j_call: TRBJ2-5
cdr3_aa: CASSEARGGRNTQYF; cdr3_nt: TGTGCCAGCAGTGAAGCGCGGGGGGGCCGGAATACGCAGTATTTT; clone_size: -; d_call: TRBD2; v_call: TRBV2; j_call: TRBJ2-3